This T cell receptor (beta chain) was profiled in a study of T-cell memory formation after mild COVID-19 (TCRdb year 2021). Notes on the research overall: TCR sequence clusters from the two donors were found to be largely donor specific. T-cell clones expanding and contracting after mild COVID-19 in a couple of donors were tracked by longitudinal TCRalpha and TCRbeta repertoire sequencing. The cohort comprised two young, previously healthy adult volunteers, one female and one male.

Ficoll-Paque density gradient centrifugation was the method used to isolate PBMCs. The germline V gene encodes CDR1 SGHTA and CDR2 FQGNSA. The cysteine opens and the phenylalanine closes a CDR3 of 20 amino acids. The retained sequence is limited to the CDR3, 60 bases, with the frame set at the first base. V loses 2 bases at its end and J loses 5 bases; junction bases beyond the gene matches: 14. What the work shows at the level of the full study, not this receptor alone: The study covered only a couple of mild cases, and larger cohorts including severe cases with pre-infection samples were considered necessary. Some responding clones were found in pre-infection memory, which suggests that pre-existing cross-reactive memory T cells took part in the SARS-CoV-2 response. SARS-CoV-2 specificity was not confirmed for the second-wave clones peaking on day 37. Clones contracting from day 15 to 85 had balanced CD4/CD8 phenotypes, while a second wave expanding from day 15 to 37 was biased towards CD4+. Contracting CD4+ clones turned up mainly in the CM and EM memory subsets, whereas EMRA was where CD8+ clones were enriched.

Reads for this sample came from an Illumina NovaSeq 6000. TCRalpha and TCRbeta cDNA libraries were built by 5'RACE with constant-segment primers, adding sample barcodes and unique molecular identifiers. RNA was extracted from every sample with Trizol reagent. The libraries were amplified in two PCR steps, and the second step added a second sample barcode and Illumina TruSeq adapters. The libraries were sequenced on an Illumina NovaSeq using 2 x 150 bp paired-end reads. In the original analysis: With migec v1.2.7, reads were demultiplexed and then collapsed into UMI-guided consensus sequences. With mixcr v2.1.11, UMI consensuses were aligned to TRA and TRB V and J templates and assembled into clonotypes. Clonotypes were classified as expanded or contracted when called significant by both edgeR and NoisET, with noise models trained on biological replicates. edgeR calls used a false discovery rate-adjusted p below 0.01 and a log2 fold-change threshold of 1. As an exploratory analysis of dynamics, max-normalized trajectories of the 1000 most abundant clonotypes were examined by PCA with hierarchical clustering. The CD4 or CD8 phenotype of responding clones was assigned using the separately sequenced CD4+ and CD8+ repertoires. Clones were called with MiXCR by TCRdb after fastp trimmed the public reads at Q25, and only in-frame beta chains were retained. Merged by CDR3 protein, the rows form single entries marked with the most common genes and DNA. TCRdb, rather than the study authors, made the V and J calls. This sample holds 550,000 to 700,000 distinct CDR3 sequences; roughly 18% were observed only once. 12% of the sample goes to the ten largest clones.

Remarks on this clonotype: Which antigen it targets is not known. Within one base of it there is no much larger clone, and no base qualities were kept.

Sequencing was performed on PBMCs or a T cell subset sorted from them (not recorded which). The receptor was derived from an adult woman who had mild COVID-19 (a few samples of this study predate the infection). The sample titles of this study are shuffled in the database, so cell type and time point are left out; the donor was told from shared clones. The chain is made from TRBV7-2 and TRBJ2-1, with 14 bases aligning to TRBD2. The CDR3 region: CASSLWPGGTSGSSHNEQFF. At the DNA level, the sequence is TGTGCCAGCAGCTTATGGCCGGGCGGGACTAGCGGGAGTTCGCACAATGAGCAGTTCTTC.